The T cell receptor beta chain under discussion was sequenced for a study of blood T cell repertoires in COVID-19. Looking at the study overall: The United States, Italy and Spain were the sources of the acute and convalescent COVID-19 samples. Nucleic acid was either cDNA or gDNA, and it came from T cells, B-cell-depleted T cells, or PBMCs.

This CDR3 region has 14 residues. In germline, CDR1 is MNHEY, CDR2 SVGAGI. Trimming left V 5 bases short and J 7 bases short, with 18 bases between. Original analysis: Reference gene primer amplification yielded estimated nucleated cell counts. The table came from immunoSEQ multiplex PCR; TCRdb's copy has only in-frame clones and leaves some out. V and J calls and clone size are those listed in that table; D and trimming were worked out from the DNA. Found here are under 250,000 clones, over 75% of them singletons; the top ten hold about 9.1%. Participants' reported clinical history set cohort assignment.

The receptor comes from a woman in her 50s with acute COVID-19. The J gene is TRBJ2-7, the V gene TRBV6-5; D call uncertain. The sample was PBMCs or T cells enriched from blood (not recorded which). For the CDR3, the DNA is TGTGCCAGCAGTCCCCCTTCTGAGGCGCGAGAGCAGTACTTC. The encoded protein is CASSPPSEAREQYF.